This paragraph reports one T cell receptor (beta chain). What it binds is not known. Only in-frame clones appear in the TCRdb table, and some are missing; sequencing was by immunoSEQ multiplex PCR. The sample has thousands of clones, around 70% seen once; the top ten hold 15% to 17%. The record originates from a study of early stage breast cancer tumors. Study-level background: ER+/PR+/HER2- status applied to about 75% of the 16 invasive breast tumors.

The CDR3 has 17 residues. In germline, CDR1 is SGHTA, CDR2 FQGNSA. Trimming removed 3 bases from V and 1 base from J; junction bases left unmatched: 4. Roughly 17-50 mg of tissue was diced for each tumor. Whole-study results and caveats: Most shared enriched TCRB sequences were commonly generated ones.

This receptor was identified in a person in their 60s with breast cancer. The gene calls are TRBV7-2 and TRBJ2-3; 13 positions match TRBD2. The specimen sequenced was breast tumor tissue. CDR3: CASSFTSGGAGTDTQYF. The CDR3 DNA is TGTGCCAGCAGCTTTACTAGCGGGGGGGCGGGCACAGATACGCAGTATTTT.